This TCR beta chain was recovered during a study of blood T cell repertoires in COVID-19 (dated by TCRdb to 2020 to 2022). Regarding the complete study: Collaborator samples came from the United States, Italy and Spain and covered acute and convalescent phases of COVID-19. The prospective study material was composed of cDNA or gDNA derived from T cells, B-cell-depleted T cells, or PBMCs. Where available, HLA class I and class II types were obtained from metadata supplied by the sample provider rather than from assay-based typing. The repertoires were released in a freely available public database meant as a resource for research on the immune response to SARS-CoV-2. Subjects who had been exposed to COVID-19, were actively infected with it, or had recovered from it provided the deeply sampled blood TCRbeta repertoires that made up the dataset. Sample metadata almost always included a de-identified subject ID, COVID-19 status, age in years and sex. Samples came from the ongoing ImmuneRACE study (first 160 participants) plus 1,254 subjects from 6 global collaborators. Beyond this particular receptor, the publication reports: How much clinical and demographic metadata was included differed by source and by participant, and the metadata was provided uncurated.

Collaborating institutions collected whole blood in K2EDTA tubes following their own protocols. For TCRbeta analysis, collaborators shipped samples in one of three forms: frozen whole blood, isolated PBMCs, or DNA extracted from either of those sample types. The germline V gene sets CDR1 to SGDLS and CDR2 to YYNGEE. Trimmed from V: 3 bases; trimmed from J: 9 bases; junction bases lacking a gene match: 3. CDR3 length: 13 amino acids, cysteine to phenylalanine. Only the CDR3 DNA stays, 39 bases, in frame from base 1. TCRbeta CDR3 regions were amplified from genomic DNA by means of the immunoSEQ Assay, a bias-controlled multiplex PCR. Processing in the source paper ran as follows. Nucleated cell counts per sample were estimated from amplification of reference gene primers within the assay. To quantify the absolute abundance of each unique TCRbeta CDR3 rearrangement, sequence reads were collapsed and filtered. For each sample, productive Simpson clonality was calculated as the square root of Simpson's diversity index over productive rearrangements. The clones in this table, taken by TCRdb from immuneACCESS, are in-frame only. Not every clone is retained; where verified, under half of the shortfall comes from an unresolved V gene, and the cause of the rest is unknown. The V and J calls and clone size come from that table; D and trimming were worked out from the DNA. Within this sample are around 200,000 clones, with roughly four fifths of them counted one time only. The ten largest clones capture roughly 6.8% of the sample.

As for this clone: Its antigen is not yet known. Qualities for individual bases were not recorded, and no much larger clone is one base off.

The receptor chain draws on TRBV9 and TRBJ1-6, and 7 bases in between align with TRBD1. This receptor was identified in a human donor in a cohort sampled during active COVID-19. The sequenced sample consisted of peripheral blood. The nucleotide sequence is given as TGTGCCAGCAGCGAACAGGGGTTTTCACCCCTCCACTTT. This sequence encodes CASSEQGFSPLHF.